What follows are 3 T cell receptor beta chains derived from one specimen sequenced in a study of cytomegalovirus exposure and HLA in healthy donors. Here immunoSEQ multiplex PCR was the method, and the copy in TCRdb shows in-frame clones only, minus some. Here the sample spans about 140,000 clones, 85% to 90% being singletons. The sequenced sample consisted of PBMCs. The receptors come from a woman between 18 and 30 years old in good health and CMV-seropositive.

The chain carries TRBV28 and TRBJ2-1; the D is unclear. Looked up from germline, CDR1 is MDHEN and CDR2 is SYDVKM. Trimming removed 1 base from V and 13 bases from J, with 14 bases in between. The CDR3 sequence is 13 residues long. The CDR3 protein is CASSLSRGVQQFF. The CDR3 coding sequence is TGTGCCAGCAGTTTATCCCGAGGAGTCCAACAGTTCTTC. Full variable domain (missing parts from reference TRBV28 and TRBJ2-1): DVKVTQSSRYLVKRTGEKVFLECVQDMDHENMFWYRQDPGLGLRLIYFSYDVKMKEKGDIPEGYSVSREKKERFSLILESASTNQTSMYLCASSLSRGVQQFFGPGTRLTVL.

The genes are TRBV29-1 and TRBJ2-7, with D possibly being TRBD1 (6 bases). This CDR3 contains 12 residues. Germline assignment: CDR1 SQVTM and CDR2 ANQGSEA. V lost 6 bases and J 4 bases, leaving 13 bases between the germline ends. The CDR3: CSVETGRYEQYF. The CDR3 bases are TGCAGCGTAGAGACAGGACGGTACGAGCAGTACTTC.

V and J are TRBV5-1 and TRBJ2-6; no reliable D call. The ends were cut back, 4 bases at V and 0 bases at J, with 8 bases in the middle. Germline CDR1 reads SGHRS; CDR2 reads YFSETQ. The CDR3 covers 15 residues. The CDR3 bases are TGCGCCAGCAGCATACAGAACTCTGGGGCCAACGTCCTGACTTTC. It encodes CASSIQNSGANVLTF.